This passage covers 26 T cell receptor beta chains from one sample sequenced in a study of persistence of HIV-infected CD4 T cells. Overlapping HIV-1 Gag 15-mer peptides at around 1 ug per peptide per mL were used. Sorted nonresponding memory CD4+ T cells were CD40L-negative, CD69-negative, CD45RO-high. These TCRs' antigens remain unknown. Sequencing used immunoSEQ version 4 in survey mode. TCRdb keeps only in-frame clones here, not all; method: immunoSEQ multiplex PCR. The data show about 40,000 clones, around 82% seen once. The specimen comprised CD4+ T cells sorted from PBMCs after approximately 18-hour stimulation, sampled from a patient who received antiretroviral therapy. These receptors all stem from an adult man with HIV who was CMV-seropositive.

This chain uses TRBV3-1 (or the pseudogene TRBV3-2) with TRBJ1-2; D ambiguous. Trimming stripped 4 bases from V and 5 bases from J, with 14 bases between. From germline, CDR1 is LGHDT and CDR2 YNNKEL (reference sequence). This CDR3 region has 14 residues. CDR3 DNA sequence: TGTGCCAGCAGCCTCCAAACGGGGTATTATGGCTACACCTTC. This gives the protein CASSLQTGYYGYTF.

V usage is TRBV11-1 and J usage is TRBJ1-1, with 8 nucleotides matching TRBD1. V shed 5 bases and J 5 bases; nucleotides not matched to a gene: 10. Germline V gene lookup returns CDR1 SGHAT and CDR2 FQDESV (reference sequence). The CDR3 extends over 15 amino acids. The CDR3 protein is CASSERTGWRTEAFF. DNA for the CDR3: TGTGCCAGCAGCGAACGGACAGGGTGGCGAACTGAAGCTTTCTTT. Full variable domain (rest looked up from reference TRBV11-1 and TRBJ1-1): EAEVAQSPRYKITEKSQAVAFWCDPISGHATLYWYRQILGQGPELLVQFQDESVVDDSQLPKDRFSAERLKGVDSTLKIQPAELGDSAMYLCASSERTGWRTEAFFGQGTRLTVV.

The chain uses TRBV29-1 and TRBJ2-1; 7 positions match TRBD2. Per germline, CDR1 SQVTM and CDR2 ANQGSEA. The CDR3 has 14 residues. V gave up 2 bases and J gave up 7 bases; unmatched junction bases: 8. This chain's CDR3 is CSVEYPGLRNEQFF. The CDR3 DNA reads as TGCAGCGTTGAATATCCGGGACTACGAAATGAGCAGTTCTTC.

The V gene is TRBV11-3, the J gene TRBJ2-7; 10 bases align to TRBD1. The CDR3 has 15 amino acids. The germline V gene has CDR1 SGHNT and CDR2 YENEEA. V trimming: 5 bases; J trimming: 2 bases; junction bases outside the gene matches: 6. The CDR3 sequence is CASSPGQGRTYEQYF. CDR3 DNA sequence: TGTGCCAGCAGCCCGGGACAGGGGAGAACCTACGAGCAGTACTTC.

This clone was seen just once. This chain joins TRBV6-5 and TRBJ2-3, with TRBD2 matching 8 bases. Trimming at V came to 8 bases and at J to 7 bases, leaving 11 bases not matched to a gene. Germline CDR1 MNHEY, CDR2 SVGAGI. This CDR3 contains 14 residues. The CDR3 coding sequence is TGTGCCAGCGTCCCAGCCGGGGGGGCTTATACGCAGTATTTT. This translates into CASVPAGGAYTQYF.

The chain couples TRBV9 to TRBJ2-1, with TRBD1 matching 10 bases. After removal of 2 bases from V and 5 bases from J, the junction contained 10 bases not matched to a gene. The germline gives CDR1 SGDLS, CDR2 YYNGEE. This CDR3 is 17 amino acids long. CDR3 sequence: CASSVSIDRGPHNEQFF. The CDR3 nucleotides read TGTGCCAGCAGCGTTAGTATCGACAGGGGGCCCCACAATGAGCAGTTCTTC.

Only a few counts were recorded for this clone. The V call is TRBV7-6, the J call TRBJ2-3, with TRBD2 matching over 8 bases. V lost 0 bases and J lost 2; bases outside the gene matches: 4. Germline CDR1 SGHVS, CDR2 FNYEAQ. The CDR3 has 16 residues. CDR3 residues: CASSLARLANTDTQYF. The CDR3 coding sequence is TGTGCCAGCAGCTTAGCGCGACTAGCGAACACAGATACGCAGTATTTT. Full variable domain (rest looked up from reference TRBV7-6 and TRBJ2-3): GAGVSQSPRYKVTKRGQDVALRCDPISGHVSLYWYRQALGQGPEFLTYFNYEAQQDKSGLPNDRFSAERPEGSISTLTIQRTEQRDSAMYRCASSLARLANTDTQYFGPGTRLTVL.

CDR3 protein: CASSFPNQPQHF. CDR3 coding DNA: TGTGCCAGCAGTTTCCCTAATCAGCCCCAGCATTTT. The rearrangement links TRBV27 to TRBJ1-5; D gene ambiguous. V was shortened by 3 bases and J by 4 bases, with 4 bases between the two germline ends. Germline CDR1 and CDR2: MNHEY and SMNVEV (reference sequence). This CDR3 is 12 amino acids long.

This clone was seen a handful of times. The chain carries TRBV10-2 and TRBJ2-7, with TRBD1 as a possible D gene (6 bases). The CDR3 sequence is 15 residues long. Trimming removed 0 bases at V and 3 bases at J, with 12 bases between. Germline V gene sequence: CDR1 WSHSY, CDR2 SAAADI. CDR3 sequence: CASSESSGQHYEQYF. The CDR3 nucleotides are TGCGCCAGCAGTGAGTCGAGTGGACAGCACTACGAGCAGTACTTC.

The genes are TRBV2 and TRBJ1-4, with TRBD1 as a possible D gene (6 bases). CDR3 length equals 15 residues. V was clipped by 5 bases and J by 15 bases, with 25 bases between them. CDR1 and CDR2 from the germline V gene are SNHLY and FYNNEI. Here the CDR3 DNA reads TGTGCCAGCAGTCCCGAGGGGGTGTGGTTTAGTGTGGTGTTTTTT. Its protein product is CASSPEGVWFSVVFF.

The J gene is TRBJ2-2, the V gene TRBV9, with 11 positions matching TRBD2. Trimming at V came to 0 bases and at J to 2 bases, leaving 3 bases not matched to a gene. The CDR3 is 17 amino acids. From germline, CDR1 is SGDLS and CDR2 YYNGEE. CDR3 in amino acids: CASSVGTSGLNTGELFF. The CDR3 DNA reads as TGTGCCAGCAGCGTAGGGACTAGCGGGCTCAACACCGGGGAGCTGTTTTTT.

This clone was seen more than once but under ten times. The V and J genes are TRBV5-6 and TRBJ1-3; 9 bases are a match to TRBD1. After removal of 4 bases from V and 0 bases from J, the junction contained 11 bases not matched to a gene. The CDR3 totals 18 residues. Germline lookup yields CDR1 SGHDT and CDR2 YYEEEE. The CDR3 coding sequence is TGTGCCAGCAGCCGAGGACAGGGGAACCCCCGCTCTGGAAACACCATATATTTT. It yields the protein CASSRGQGNPRSGNTIYF.

The chain employs TRBV5-5 and TRBJ1-1; TRBD1 aligns across 9 bases. Trimming removed 4 bases from V and 1 base from J; junction bases left unmatched: 5. This CDR3 comprises 15 residues. Germline CDR1 SGHKS, CDR2 YYEKEE (reference sequence). CDR3 region: CASSQGQGPNTEAFF. CDR3 DNA sequence: TGTGCCAGCAGCCAGGGACAGGGCCCGAACACTGAAGCTTTCTTT.

The chain carries TRBV7-9 and TRBJ2-1; D might be TRBD2 (5 bases). This CDR3 region has 14 residues. Germline lookup yields CDR1 SEHNR and CDR2 FQNEAQ (reference sequence). Between the trimmed V and J ends, which lost 4 bases and 9 bases, there was a span of 16 bases. CDR3 nucleotide sequence: TGTGCCAGCAGCTCCTTGGCGGGTTTGGCTGAGCAGTTCTTC. Its translation: CASSSLAGLAEQFF. The variable domain in full, completed from reference TRBV7-9 and TRBJ2-1, reads DTGVSQNPRHKITKRGQNVTFRCDPISEHNRLYWYRQTLGQGPEFLTYFQNEAQLEKSRLLSDRFSAERPKGSFSTLEIQRTEQGDSAMYLCASSSLAGLAEQFFGPGTRLTVL.

V gene TRBV19 combines with J gene TRBJ1-2; D remains ambiguous. This CDR3 has 16 residues. Trimming took 3 bases from V and 2 from J, leaving 16 bases between them. Germline values: CDR1 LNHDA, CDR2 SQIVND (reference sequence). This chain's CDR3 is CASSISRPTPNYGYTF. The DNA for the CDR3 is TGTGCCAGTAGTATCAGCAGGCCTACTCCGAACTATGGCTACACCTTC.

The genes are TRBV6-2 or TRBV6-3 and TRBJ2-4; 8 nucleotides align to TRBD1. The junction had 4 bases not matched to a gene; V was cut back by 3 bases and J by 0 bases. In germline, CDR1 is MNHEY, CDR2 SVGEGT. This CDR3 contains 16 residues. This CDR3 is CASSYETGAAKNIQYF. As DNA, the CDR3 is TGTGCCAGCAGTTATGAGACAGGGGCAGCCAAAAACATTCAGTACTTC.

This rearrangement joins TRBV6-6 to TRBJ2-5, with 10 bases fitting TRBD2. CDR1 and CDR2 from the germline V gene are MNHNY and SVGAGI (reference sequence). The CDR3 has 14 amino acids. Trimming at V came to 5 bases and at J to 5 bases, leaving 5 bases not matched to a gene. The CDR3 DNA reads as TGTGCCAGCAGTCCTAGCGGGAGTCGGGAGACCCAGTACTTC. Its translation: CASSPSGSRETQYF.

The chain combines TRBV6-1 with TRBJ1-2; D is undetermined. CDR1 and CDR2 from the germline V gene are MNHNS and SASEGT. Between the trimmed V and J ends, which lost 0 bases and 7 bases, there was a span of 15 bases. The CDR3 extends over 15 amino acids. The CDR3: CASSEAGSLSGGYTF. The CDR3 coding sequence is TGTGCCAGCAGTGAAGCGGGTTCCCTTTCGGGTGGCTACACCTTC.

The chain joins TRBV6-6 to TRBJ2-1; TRBD1 matches 8 bases. The trim removed 8 bases at V and 8 bases at J, leaving 8 bases unmatched. This CDR3 is built from 13 residues. Germline V CDR1 and CDR2: MNHNY, SVGAGI (reference sequence). The CDR3 sequence: CASLDRGGDEQFF. The CDR3 region has the DNA TGTGCCAGCCTTGACAGGGGAGGCGATGAGCAGTTCTTC.

The chain is built from TRBV11-3 and TRBJ2-2, with 7 bases identical to TRBD1. Germline V lookup: CDR1 SGHNT, CDR2 YENEEA. The J segment lost 2 bases and the V segment lost 3 bases, leaving 12 bases of the junction unmatched. This CDR3 is 18 amino acids long. CDR3 in DNA: TGTGCCAGCAGCTTTAGGACAGGAATGATAGGAAACACCGGGGAGCTGTTTTTT. Translation: CASSFRTGMIGNTGELFF. The variable domain in full, completed from reference TRBV11-3 and TRBJ2-2, reads EAGVVQSPRYKIIEKKQPVAFWCNPISGHNTLYWYLQNLGQGPELLIRYENEEAVDDSQLPKDRFSAERLKGVDSTLKIQPAELGDSAVYLCASSFRTGMIGNTGELFFGEGSRLTVL.

The chain is built from TRBV19 and TRBJ1-3; D might be TRBD1 (6 bases). The CDR3 runs 15 residues. The V gene lost 7 bases and the J gene lost 4 bases, with 17 bases spanning the gap. From germline, CDR1 is LNHDA and CDR2 SQIVND (reference sequence). For the CDR3, the DNA is TGTGCCAGTACCGTCGGACGGGACAAAGGAAACACCATATATTTT. Translating it yields CASTVGRDKGNTIYF.

V and J are TRBV4-1 and TRBJ1-6, with a tentative D call TRBD1 (6 bases). The CDR3 contains 16 residues. Germline V gene lookup returns CDR1 MGHRA and CDR2 YSYEKL. V lost 4 bases and J 7 bases, leaving 17 bases between the germline ends. The CDR3 loop is CASSPGTGIGNSPLHF. The CDR3 DNA reads TGCGCCAGCAGCCCAGGCACAGGGATCGGGAATTCACCCCTCCACTTT.

The rearrangement joins TRBV7-2 to TRBJ2-3; 7 bases agree with TRBD1. Germline V gene sequence: CDR1 SGHTA, CDR2 FQGNSA. This CDR3 region has 17 residues. Trimming took 3 bases from V and 1 from J; bases not matched to a gene: 10. The DNA for the CDR3 is TGTGCCAGCAGCTTTTGGGACAGCCCAGTTGGCACAGATACGCAGTATTTT. It yields the protein CASSFWDSPVGTDTQYF.

This clone was counted a few times. The DNA of the CDR3 is TGCGCCAGCAGCCAGGCCTCCGGACAGGGGAGGGGCTACACCTTC. Translated: CASSQASGQGRGYTF. This chain uses TRBV4-1 with TRBJ1-2; 9 positions agree with TRBD1. V dropped 3 bases and J dropped 8; count of bases not matched to a gene: 10. The CDR3 totals 15 residues. In germline, CDR1 is MGHRA, CDR2 YSYEKL.

The gene calls are TRBV3-1 (or the pseudogene TRBV3-2) and TRBJ2-7; D tentatively fits TRBD1 or TRBD2 (5 bases each). Germline V gene data show CDR1 as LGHDT and CDR2 as YNNKEL (reference sequence). The V and J ends lost 0 bases and 1 base respectively, with 13 bases between them. The CDR3 is 16 residues long. CDR3 residues: CASSQDWGTPSYEQYF. The CDR3 DNA is TGTGCCAGCAGCCAAGATTGGGGGACGCCTTCCTACGAGCAGTACTTC.

The V call is TRBV6-5, the J call TRBJ1-1; TRBD1 might be the D (6 bases). Germline assignment: CDR1 MNHEY and CDR2 SVGAGI. Trimming removed 3 bases from V and 4 bases from J, with 15 bases in between. The CDR3 length is 15 residues. The CDR3, as DNA: TGTGCCAGCAGTTATGAGGACAGAACTCTCACTGAAGCTTTCTTT. This encodes CASSYEDRTLTEAFF.